The entry below gives a single T cell receptor (beta chain) sequence along with its context. Its antigen is currently not known. No base quality values were provided; no much bigger clone lies one nucleotide off. The data derive from a study of blood T cell repertoires in COVID-19 (dated by TCRdb to between 2020 and 2021). About the full investigation: Collaborator samples came from the United States, Italy and Spain and covered acute and convalescent phases of COVID-19. The sample metadata nearly always contained a de-identified subject ID, COVID-19 status, age in years and sex. Samples were obtained from the ongoing ImmuneRACE study (first 160 participants) and from about 1,300 subjects provided by 6 global collaborators. The repertoires were made available in a free public database intended to serve as a resource for research on the immune response to SARS-CoV-2. Subjects who had been exposed to COVID-19, were actively infected with it, or had recovered from it provided the deeply sampled blood TCRbeta repertoires that made up the dataset. Where available, HLA class I and class II types were taken from metadata supplied by the sample provider and were not determined by assay-based typing. The prospective study material was composed of cDNA or gDNA derived from T cells, B-cell-depleted T cells, or PBMCs. Overall study outcomes, separate from this receptor: The amount of clinical and demographic metadata varied by source and participant and was provided uncurated.

In Seattle, one collaborating source enrolled patients while the infection was active and tracked those patients longitudinally over the course of disease. The collaborating institutions used their own protocols to collect whole blood in K2EDTA tubes. Collaborator samples were shipped for TCRbeta analysis as frozen whole blood, isolated PBMCs, or DNA extracted from either sample type. The immunoSEQ Assay, a bias-controlled multiplex PCR, was used to amplify TCRbeta CDR3 regions from genomic DNA. As for how the authors treated the data: The number of nucleated cells in each sample was estimated from the amplification of reference gene primers within the assay. To quantify the absolute abundance of each unique TCRbeta CDR3 rearrangement, sequence reads were collapsed and filtered. Productive Simpson clonality was computed per sample as the square root of Simpson's diversity index over productive rearrangements. TCRdb's version of the immuneACCESS table is confined to in-frame rearrangements and falls short of the full clone set. An unresolved V gene accounts for under half of the shortfall where checked; the remainder is of unknown origin. V, J and clone size reflect that table, while D and trimming were determined from the DNA. This sample holds some 300,000 clones; about 90% were observed only once. The ten largest clonotypes hold 6% to 8% of the sample.

Source material: peripheral blood. The sequence came from a woman aged 45-60 years with COVID-19, enrolled during active disease.

The DNA is TGTGCCAGCAGCCGTCGGGGGGCCGAGGACGAGCAGTACTTC. Its amino acids are CASSRRGAEDEQYF. The chain is assembled from TRBV11-2 and TRBJ2-7; perhaps TRBD2 is the D gene, with 7 bases matching. The CDR3 starts with the cysteine, ends with the phenylalanine, and has 14 residues. The entry retains the CDR3 DNA only, 42 bases that are in frame from base 1. V drops 5 bases and J drops 5 bases, leaving 16 bases in between. CDR1 SGHAT and CDR2 FQNNGV are derived from the germline V gene.